The 2 T cell receptor beta chains below all came from one sample that was sequenced in a study of T cell changes during pregnancy in multiple sclerosis. Produced via immunoSEQ multiplex PCR; TCRdb's table is partial and in-frame only. The data contain roughly 20,000 clones, 80% to 90% of them singletons. The sequences come from CD8+ T cells from peripheral blood mononuclear cells, collected in the second trimester of pregnancy. These receptors originate from a female donor in good health, enrolled as a control in a pregnancy study.

A single count supports this clone. This chain uses TRBV19 with TRBJ2-1; 7 bases fit TRBD1. This CDR3 has 13 residues. CDR1 is LNHDA, CDR2 SQIVND, per germline (reference sequence). V lost 6 bases to trimming and J lost 8 bases; unmatched junction nucleotides: 7. The CDR3 is CASRGTVADEQFF. CDR3 bases: TGTGCCAGTAGAGGGACAGTTGCGGATGAGCAGTTCTTC.

The rearrangement uses TRBV6-5 and TRBJ1-2; TRBD1 matches at 10 bases. The length of the CDR3 is 14 residues. The V gene end was trimmed by 6 bases and the J gene end by 7 bases; junction bases not matched to a gene: 8. Looked up from germline, CDR1 is MNHEY and CDR2 is SVGAGI. CDR3 nucleotide sequence: TGTGCCAGCAGGGAGGGACAGGGGTTGGGTGGCTACACCTTC. Amino acid sequence: CASREGQGLGGYTF.